These 22 T cell receptor beta chains share one sample of origin, sequenced in a study of lymphopenia after photon versus proton radiotherapy. Clones were read by immunoSEQ multiplex PCR, and TCRdb kept only the in-frame ones, dropping some. The sample consists of around 160,000 clones, approximately 91% of them appearing once. The sequencing here drew on peripheral blood, taken from a patient treated with photon-based radiotherapy. All receptors come from a man over 45 with gastric cancer.

The chain joins TRBV28 to TRBJ2-1; the D call may be TRBD1 or TRBD2 (6 bases each). V lost 5 bases to trimming and J lost 3 bases, with 11 bases between them. Looked up from germline, CDR1 is MDHEN and CDR2 is SYDVKM. The CDR3 sequence is 14 residues long. In nucleotides, the CDR3 is TGTGCCAGCAGTCAAGGGGGGAACTACAATGAGCAGTTCTTC. Its protein product is CASSQGGNYNEQFF.

The chain is built from TRBV19 and TRBJ2-7; TRBD2 matches 8 bases. Trimming removed 3 bases from V and 9 bases from J; junction bases left unmatched: 16. CDR1 is LNHDA and CDR2 is SQIVND in the germline V gene (reference sequence). The CDR3 totals 16 residues. The CDR3 region is CASSIPDRSGTRRQYF. For the CDR3, the DNA is TGTGCCAGTAGTATTCCAGACCGATCCGGGACTAGGAGGCAGTACTTC.

The V call is TRBV28, the J call TRBJ2-3; TRBD2 aligns across 10 bases. The V segment lost 2 bases and the J segment 5 bases; nucleotides outside the gene matches: 4. CDR3 size: 15 residues. CDR1 MDHEN and CDR2 SYDVKM come from the germline V gene. CDR3 DNA sequence: TGTGCCAGCAGTTTACTAGCGGGAGAAGGAGATACGCAGTATTTT. This translates into CASSLLAGEGDTQYF.

A note on this clone: Other DNA sequences in the sample encode the same CDR3. CDR3 nucleotides: TGTGCCAGCTCGCCGGGACTAGCGGGACCCTACGAGCAGTACTTC. This sequence encodes CASSPGLAGPYEQYF. The gene calls are TRBV18 and TRBJ2-7, with 13 bases fitting TRBD2. This CDR3 contains 15 residues. J lost 2 bases, V lost 6 bases, and 4 bases had no gene match. Germline CDR1 KGHSH, CDR2 LQKENI.

V and J are TRBV7-9 and TRBJ2-5; 9 bases align to TRBD1. This CDR3 region has 15 residues. Germline V gene lookup returns CDR1 SEHNR and CDR2 FQNEAQ (reference sequence). Unmatched junction bases numbered 13, after V lost 10 bases and J lost 4 bases. Here the CDR3 reads CATQGDRAEGETQYF. CDR3 sequence (DNA): TGTGCCACCCAAGGGGACAGGGCTGAGGGAGAGACCCAGTACTTC.

The chain has TRBV7-6 and TRBJ2-5; TRBD1 aligns across 9 bases. Unmatched junction bases numbered 9, after V lost 5 bases and J lost 2 bases. Germline CDR1 and CDR2: SGHVS and FNYEAQ. This CDR3 spans 16 amino acids. CDR3 sequence (DNA): TGTGCCAGCAGCAAAGGACAGGGGACTCTTCAAGAGACCCAGTACTTC. It encodes CASSKGQGTLQETQYF.

The chain employs TRBV19 and TRBJ1-1, with 8 nucleotides matching TRBD1. The V segment lost 4 bases and the J segment 8 bases; nucleotides outside the gene matches: 12. Germline CDR1 reads LNHDA; CDR2 reads SQIVND (reference sequence). CDR3 length: 15 amino acids. This chain's CDR3 is CASSTTTGDRLEAFF. Here the CDR3 DNA reads TGTGCCAGTAGTACCACGACAGGGGACCGTCTCGAAGCTTTCTTT.

V and J are TRBV18 and TRBJ1-4; D is undetermined. Deletions cut 8 bases from V and 7 bases from J, with 11 bases between. Germline CDR1 and CDR2: KGHSH and LQKENI. This CDR3 contains 12 residues. CDR3 in amino acids: CASRDFGEKLFF. The DNA for the CDR3 is TGTGCCAGCAGAGATTTCGGTGAAAAACTGTTTTTT.

This rearrangement joins TRBV15 to TRBJ2-7, with TRBD1 matching 8 bases. CDR1 and CDR2 (germline): LNHNV, YYDKDF (reference sequence). CDR3 length: 14 amino acids. V trimming: 1 base; J trimming: 4 bases; junction bases outside the gene matches: 3. As DNA, the CDR3 is TGTGCCACCAGCAGAGGGACAGGGAATTACGAGCAGTACTTC. The encoded protein is CATSRGTGNYEQYF.

This chain links TRBV27 with TRBJ1-1; D perhaps matches TRBD1 (5 bases). Germline CDR1 reads MNHEY; CDR2 reads SMNVEV (reference sequence). The length of the CDR3 is 14 residues. V was cut by 2 bases and J by 5 bases, with 12 bases left in between. This CDR3 is CASSLAGRVTEAFF. Written as DNA, the CDR3 is TGTGCCAGCAGTTTAGCGGGGCGCGTTACTGAAGCTTTCTTT.

This chain's CDR3 is CASSIGQGSTDTQYF. In DNA, the CDR3 is TGTGCCAGTAGTATAGGTCAGGGGAGCACAGATACGCAGTATTTT. V and J are TRBV19 and TRBJ2-3; possible D gene TRBD1, 6 bases. The germline V and J ends were trimmed by 1 base and 0 bases, with 8 bases remaining between them. This CDR3 spans 15 amino acids. From germline, CDR1 is LNHDA and CDR2 SQIVND (reference sequence).

The chain links TRBV11-2 to TRBJ2-5, with no clear D. This CDR3 is built from 14 residues. The germline V and J ends were trimmed by 5 bases and 1 base, with 11 bases remaining between them. Germline V gives CDR1 SGHAT, CDR2 FQNNGV. The DNA for the CDR3 is TGTGCCAGCAGCCCCGTTTGGGGCCAAGAGACCCAGTACTTC. Its protein product is CASSPVWGQETQYF.

The chain uses TRBV15 and TRBJ1-2, with D maybe TRBD1 (5 bases). The CDR3 loop spans 16 amino acids. Germline CDR1 and CDR2: LNHNV and YYDKDF (reference sequence). Between the trimmed V and J ends, which lost 5 bases and 6 bases, there was a span of 22 bases. The CDR3 DNA follows: TGTGCCACCAGCCCGCTCCGGGGGAGAAGAGGGAATGGCTACACCTTC. Amino acids: CATSPLRGRRGNGYTF.

The chain couples TRBV27 to TRBJ2-7, with D perhaps matching TRBD1 (5 bases). The CDR3 sequence is 15 residues long. Germline CDR1 MNHEY, CDR2 SMNVEV (reference sequence). V lost 0 bases, J lost 1 base, and 10 bases lay in between. The CDR3 loop reads CASSLSQGMSYEQYF. The CDR3 nucleotides are TGTGCCAGCAGTTTATCTCAGGGTATGTCCTACGAGCAGTACTTC.

The chain joins TRBV19 to TRBJ2-7, with 11 bases matching TRBD2. Germline-derived CDR1 and CDR2 are LNHDA and SQIVND (reference sequence). This CDR3 is 14 amino acids long. The V and J ends lost 5 bases and 5 bases, in that order; junction bases with no gene match: 5. CDR3 nucleotides: TGTGCCAGTAGTGGGTCACTAGCGGGAGACGAGCAGTACTTC. Amino acid sequence: CASSGSLAGDEQYF.

The rearrangement links TRBV27 to TRBJ1-5; D uncertain. Germline CDR1 reads MNHEY; CDR2 reads SMNVEV (reference sequence). This CDR3 is 14 amino acids long. V gave up 1 base and J gave up 2 bases, with 6 bases separating them. CDR3 region: CASSLLAGNQPQHF. CDR3 sequence (DNA): TGTGCCAGCAGTTTATTGGCAGGCAATCAGCCCCAGCATTTT.

J is TRBJ1-1 and V is TRBV19; D is perhaps TRBD1 (6 bases). V was cut by 7 bases and J by 0 bases, with 12 bases left in between. The CDR3 has 14 amino acids. Germline V lookup: CDR1 LNHDA, CDR2 SQIVND (reference sequence). The CDR3 loop reads CASKRGAVNTEAFF. The CDR3 DNA follows: TGTGCCAGTAAGAGGGGGGCGGTGAACACTGAAGCTTTCTTT.

This clone was observed once. This chain connects TRBV5-1 to TRBJ2-3, with 8 positions matching TRBD1. This CDR3 spans 14 amino acids. CDR1 and CDR2 (germline): SGHRS, YFSETQ. The V gene end was trimmed by 3 bases and the J gene end by 4 bases; junction bases not matched to a gene: 4. Written as DNA, the CDR3 is TGCGCCAGCAGCTCGACAGGGGCGGCAGATACGCAGTATTTT. This encodes CASSSTGAADTQYF.

J is TRBJ2-3 and V is TRBV1; TRBD2 is the table's D call, not checked against the DNA. TRBV1 is marked as a pseudogene. This CDR3 spans 20 amino acids. CDR3 residues: CTSSQEGRYGAGPGTDTQYF. CDR3 in DNA: TGCACCAGCAGCCAAGAAGGTCGGTATGGAGCGGGACCTGGCACAGATACGCAGTATTTT.

The V gene is TRBV5-1, the J gene TRBJ2-5; D is undetermined. In germline, CDR1 is SGHRS, CDR2 YFSETQ. Trimming left V 3 bases short and J 7 bases short, with 7 bases between. The CDR3 consists of 11 residues. The CDR3 DNA sequence: TGCGCCAGCAGCTCCGATGGGACCCAGTACTTC. Its translation: CASSSDGTQYF.

This sequence joins TRBV28 and TRBJ2-1; D not certain. The CDR3 loop spans 15 amino acids. Germline assignment: CDR1 MDHEN and CDR2 SYDVKM. V was pared by 8 bases and J by 0 bases, with 14 bases between. The CDR3 loop is CASCVQPSSYNEQFF. The CDR3 DNA follows: TGTGCCAGCTGCGTCCAGCCGTCCTCCTACAATGAGCAGTTCTTC.

This chain connects TRBV5-6 to TRBJ2-5, with 16 bases that match TRBD2. The J call may not be correct, given that the DNA end is closer to TRBJ2-7. The V gene's germline CDR1 is SGHDT and CDR2 YYEEEE. The CDR3 is 18 amino acids. The DNA for the CDR3 is TGTGCCAGCAGCTTGGTAGGGACTAGCGGGAGGGTCAGCGACGAGCAGTACTTC. This sequence encodes CASSLVGTSGRVSDEQYF.